These 9 T cell receptor beta chains were all obtained from the same sample, sequenced in a study of OX40 agonist ivuxolimab in advanced cancers. The library was built by means of the immunoSEQ multiplex PCR assay. In its TCRdb copy, this immuneACCESS table keeps in-frame sequences only and misses some clones. Where compared with another copy, unresolved V genes explain less than half of these, and the others have no known cause. The sample has 68,000 or so clones on record, approximately 90% of them singletons. About 0.95% of the sample lies in the top ten. Sequencing was performed on CD4+ or CD8+ T cells sorted from blood, taken in a trial of the OX40 agonist ivuxolimab. The receptor set was obtained from an adult with an advanced solid tumor such as melanoma, head and neck, liver or kidney cancer.

The V and J genes are TRBV6-1 and TRBJ1-1, with 11 bases aligning to TRBD1. V lost 10 bases and J lost 10; bases outside the gene matches: 14. The germline V gene has CDR1 MNHNS and CDR2 SASEGT. This CDR3 contains 14 residues. CDR3 DNA sequence: TGTGCCACCACTCCCGGACAGGGGGCTTTCGGAGCTTTCTTT. It yields the protein CATTPGQGAFGAFF.

The rearrangement links TRBV19 to TRBJ1-5; D may be TRBD1 (5 bases). V lost 0 bases, J lost 0 bases, and 21 bases lay in between. The germline gives CDR1 LNHDA, CDR2 SQIVND (reference sequence). CDR3 length: 20 residues. CDR3 coding DNA: TGTGCCAGTAGTATAGATTATCAGGAGGTAGGGGATTATAGCAATCAGCCCCAGCATTTT. Protein product: CASSIDYQEVGDYSNQPQHF.

The V gene is TRBV7-2, the J gene TRBJ1-5, with TRBD1 matching over 8 bases. The germline V gene encodes CDR1 SGHTA and CDR2 FQGNSA. V shed 5 bases and J 1 base; nucleotides not matched to a gene: 7. The CDR3 is made up of 16 amino acids. The DNA of the CDR3 is TGTGCCAGCAGCCGGACAGGGATCTTAAGCAATCAGCCCCAGCATTTT. Its translation: CASSRTGILSNQPQHF.

The gene calls are TRBV5-1 and TRBJ2-5; 15 nucleotides match TRBD2. CDR3 size: 18 residues. The V segment lost 0 bases and the J segment 1 base; nucleotides outside the gene matches: 4. CDR1 is SGHRS, CDR2 YFSETQ, per germline. This CDR3 is CASSLVGLAGGFQETQYF. Here the CDR3 DNA reads TGCGCCAGCAGCTTGGTGGGACTAGCGGGGGGTTTCCAAGAGACCCAGTACTTC.

The chain combines TRBV7-6 with TRBJ2-1; 8 bases match TRBD2. V dropped 1 base and J dropped 4; count of bases not matched to a gene: 18. The germline CDR1 and CDR2 sequences are SGHVS and FNYEAQ. The CDR3 is 20 residues long. In DNA form, the CDR3 reads TGTGCCAGCAGCTTAGGCGCATTCCGGGGCCTTGAGCGGGAGTACAATGAGCAGTTCTTC. Translation gives CASSLGAFRGLEREYNEQFF.

V usage is TRBV30 and J usage is TRBJ1-6, with D unresolved. CDR1 is GTSNPN, CDR2 SVGIG, per germline (reference sequence). The germline V and J ends were trimmed by 4 bases and 5 bases, with 6 bases remaining between them. There are 12 residues in the CDR3. The CDR3 nucleotides are TGTGCCTGGACACAAAATAATTCACCCCTCCACTTT. As protein: CAWTQNNSPLHF.

The chain carries TRBV5-8 and TRBJ1-2, with TRBD1 identical over 9 bases. Germline V gene data show CDR1 as SGHTS and CDR2 as YDEGEE. The CDR3 loop spans 15 amino acids. The V and J ends lost 0 bases and 4 bases, in that order; junction bases with no gene match: 4. The CDR3 sequence is CASSLDRGQSYGYTF. CDR3 coding DNA: TGTGCCAGCAGCTTGGACAGGGGGCAGTCCTATGGCTACACCTTC.

J is TRBJ1-2 and V is TRBV13; 7 bases align to TRBD1. The CDR3 consists of 15 residues. Germline V CDR1 and CDR2: PRHDT, FYEKMQ (reference sequence). The V gene end was trimmed by 5 bases and the J gene end by 7 bases; junction bases not matched to a gene: 13. In DNA, the CDR3 is TGTGCCAGCAGCACCAGACAGGGCATCGGGTTTGGCTACACCTTC. Protein sequence: CASSTRQGIGFGYTF.

This clone showed up just once. This chain connects TRBV29-1 to TRBJ1-2; D is undetermined. There are 13 residues in the CDR3. Trimming removed 3 bases at V and 0 bases at J, with 8 bases between. The germline V gene has CDR1 SQVTM and CDR2 ANQGSEA. CDR3 amino acids: CSVDGTANYGYTF. The CDR3 region has the DNA TGCAGCGTTGATGGCACAGCTAACTATGGCTACACCTTC.